The T cell receptor beta chain under discussion was sequenced for a study of T cell responses to AZD1222 COVID-19 vaccine (dated by TCRdb to the early 2020s). General notes on the study: A total of 230 or so trial participants underwent TCR sequencing, of whom some 210 received two doses of AZD1222 and 26 received two doses of the MenACWY control vaccine. Trial participants were enrolled into age subgroups of 18-55, 56-69 and 70-plus years, which contained about 160, 30 and 59 TCR-sequenced participants, respectively. Study-wide conclusions, independent of this receptor: After two AZD1222 doses, both the breadth and the depth of spike-specific TCRs were significantly higher than at day 0 and than in MenACWY recipients. Conclusions about previously exposed vaccinees are limited, since just 6 or 7 AZD1222 recipients were seropositive for SARS-CoV-2 at baseline. The 56-69-year group was small, and its depth increase did not reach significance, likely because of low power. Because no day 14 peak-response samples were available, the repertoires could be characterized only after the peak T cell response. Participants were mostly white British, with more females than males. The authors suggested clonal diversity may have been underestimated. The whole spike protein was spanned by vaccine-associated CD4 TCRs, and dominant responses were seen in regions 160-218 and 743-854. Nearly half of unique spike-specific TCRs reportedly recognized epitopes outside regions mutated in the B.1.351 and B.1.1.7 variants.

The CDR3 regions of human TCRbeta chains were analyzed by immunosequencing. The study's own analysis went as follows. Repertoire TCRs were matched against a reference library of SARS-CoV-2-specific TCRs generated with the MIRA antigen-specificity platform. Breadth was defined as the fraction of unique TCRs that were SARS-CoV-2-associated, and depth was defined as the fraction of total T cells that were SARS-CoV-2-associated. Each spike-specific TCR was assigned to its reactive spike region and to a CD4 or CD8 class using the MIRA data. Log10-transformed breadth and depth values were compared by one-way ANOVA with Sidak's multiple comparisons tests. This immuneACCESS table, as held by TCRdb, lists in-frame sequences with V and J called but not all clones. Of the missing ones, under half trace to an unresolved V gene in checked studies; the others have no known cause. The DNA gave D and trimming, while V, J and clone size come from that table. This sample comprises tens of thousands of clones, roughly 90% of them detected only once. The ten top clones hold around 4.5% of the sample.

The intended sense of this specimen's time point label: baseline before first vaccination. Sample treatment or condition, as interpreted from the label and publication: meningococcal conjugate vaccine given as trial control. Vaccinee samples came from UK trials COV001 and COV002, including a single-blind randomized controlled phase 2/3 trial of AZD1222 (ChAdOx1 nCoV-19) in healthy adults. For TCRbeta chain sequencing, PBMC samples from trial participants were taken at day 0 and at day 28 after the second dose. Concerning this clone: The antigen this receptor binds is unknown. No much larger clone exists at a distance of one base, and base qualities are not known.

The clonotype comes from an adult in good health. The sample here was peripheral blood, taken on day 0 of MenACWY control vaccination.

The encoded CDR3 is CASSFGGGNTIYF. The sequence in DNA is TGTGCCAGCAGCTTCGGCGGAGGAAACACCATATATTTT. The sequence joins TRBV6-5 to TRBJ1-3; the D gene cannot be resolved reliably. According to the germline V gene, CDR1 reads MNHEY and CDR2 reads SVGAGI. Inclusive of the bounding cysteine and phenylalanine, the CDR3 is 13 residues long. The entry retains the CDR3 DNA only, 39 bases that are in frame from base 1. Trimming removed 6 bases from V and 4 bases from J, leaving 10 bases between the germline ends.